Following are 24 T cell receptor beta chains from one sample sequenced in a study of blood T cells in healthy people across ages. It was with a sample-barcoded 5' primer and a J-beta primer mix that a second PCR of roughly 7 to 12 cycles was run. TCRdb ran MiXCR on the 5' RACE reads and lists one entry per CDR3 protein. The table has around 990,000 distinct CDR3 sequences, approximately 26% seen once; the top ten hold around 0.75%. This same sample was also taken into another study, of T cells of mothers and their children.

The sequenced sample was blood. These receptors all come from a girl between 2 and 10 years old in good health.

Worth noting for this clonotype: Germline and junction disagree at one end, which may indicate a read error. The chain recombines TRBV6-1 with TRBJ1-2; possibly TRBD1 for D (6 bases). In germline, CDR1 is MNHNS, CDR2 SASEGT. The CDR3 runs 14 residues. The CDR3 DNA sequence: TGTGCCGGCAGTGAAAGTCCTCAGGGGCTCGGCTACACCTTC. Protein sequence: CAGSESPQGLGYTF.

This chain links TRBV7-3 with TRBJ2-1; TRBD2 aligns across 8 bases. J lost 8 bases, V lost 5 bases, and 11 bases had no gene match. CDR3 length: 15 residues. Germline CDR1 reads SGHTA; CDR2 reads FQGTGA. This CDR3 is CASSASGLIGDEQFF. CDR3 sequence (DNA): TGTGCCAGCAGCGCTAGCGGGCTGATAGGGGATGAGCAGTTCTTC.

This clonotype was seen a few times. The chain couples TRBV2 to TRBJ2-1; 10 nucleotides match TRBD2. V was clipped by 2 bases and J by 10 bases; unmatched bases: 8. Germline values: CDR1 SNHLY, CDR2 FYNNEI. The CDR3 runs 15 residues. In DNA form, the CDR3 reads TGTGCCAGCAGTGAAATAGGACTAGCGGCCTTAGAGCAGTTCTTC. Amino acids: CASSEIGLAALEQFF.

This clonotype was found a few times. The chain is built from TRBV7-2 and TRBJ1-1, with no clear D. CDR1 and CDR2 from the germline V gene are SGHTA and FQGNSA. V was clipped by 3 bases and J by 3 bases, with 11 bases between them. The CDR3 loop spans 14 amino acids. The CDR3 loop is CASSFEQRYTEAFF. The CDR3 coding sequence is TGTGCCAGCAGCTTCGAACAGAGGTACACTGAAGCTTTCTTT. The whole variable domain, filled in from reference TRBV7-2 and TRBJ1-1, reads GAGVSQSPSNKVTEKGKDVELRCDPISGHTALYWYRQSLGQGLEFLIYFQGNSAPDKSGLPSDRFSAERTGGSVSTLTIQRTQQEDSAVYLCASSFEQRYTEAFFGQGTRLTVV.

The chain is built from TRBV20-1 and TRBJ2-5, with D possibly being TRBD1 or TRBD2 (5 bases each). The DNA end is a closer match to TRBJ2-1, so the J assignment may be wrong. Germline CDR1 and CDR2: DFQATT and SNEGSKA (reference sequence). This CDR3 contains 15 residues. Here the CDR3 DNA reads TGCAGTGCTAGCCAGGGACCTCATGTAGTAGATGAGCAGTTCTTC. Translated: CSASQGPHVVDEQFF.

V and J are TRBV10-3 and TRBJ2-1, with 9 bases fitting TRBD2. The V segment lost 6 bases and the J segment 2 bases; nucleotides outside the gene matches: 5. Germline values: CDR1 ENHRY, CDR2 SYGVKD. This CDR3 spans 15 amino acids. The CDR3, as DNA: TGTGCCATCAGCTATAGCGGGGGAACCTACAATGAGCAGTTCTTC. This encodes CAISYSGGTYNEQFF.

The chain couples TRBV28 to TRBJ2-5; possibly TRBD2 for D (7 bases). This CDR3 has 14 amino acids. Trimming stripped 4 bases from V and 4 bases from J, with 13 bases between. Germline V gene sequence: CDR1 MDHEN, CDR2 SYDVKM. As DNA, the CDR3 is TGTGCCAGCAGTTCCGAAGGGGGGGGAGAGACCCAGTACTTC. Protein: CASSSEGGGETQYF.

The chain combines TRBV2 with TRBJ1-5; no firm D call. Germline-derived CDR1 and CDR2 are SNHLY and FYNNEI. CDR3 length: 15 residues. The germline V and J ends were trimmed by 6 bases and 3 bases, with 15 bases remaining between them. CDR3 coding DNA: TGTGCCAGCAGGGGTTACGAACCTCTCAATCAGCCCCAGCATTTT. This sequence encodes CASRGYEPLNQPQHF.

This clonotype was found a few times. At one boundary the junction diverges from the germline segment, which might be a read error. The CDR3 nucleotides read TGTGCCGGCAGTTACTCGGGCAGTAAAGAGACCCAGTACTTC. It is translated as CAGSYSGSKETQYF. The rearrangement joins TRBV6-2 or TRBV6-3 to TRBJ2-5; D gene unclear. The V gene's germline CDR1 is MNHEY and CDR2 SVGEGT. The CDR3 is 14 amino acids.

The rearrangement joins TRBV5-1 to TRBJ2-5; D unresolved. V was clipped by 0 bases and J by 7 bases, with 7 bases between them. The CDR3 totals 12 residues. The V gene's germline CDR1 is SGHRS and CDR2 YFSETQ. CDR3 nucleotides: TGCGCCAGCAGCTTGGGACGAGGGACCCAGTACTTC. Residues: CASSLGRGTQYF.

This clonotype has more than one count but fewer than ten. This chain joins TRBV12-3 or TRBV12-4 and TRBJ2-1; TRBD1 agrees at 8 bases. The CDR3 covers 14 residues. The trim removed 5 bases at V and 8 bases at J, leaving 8 bases unmatched. CDR3 protein: CASSRGTGPDEQFF. In nucleotides, the CDR3 is TGTGCCAGCAGTCGGGGGACAGGCCCCGATGAGCAGTTCTTC.

This clonotype was picked up a small number of times. V and J are TRBV11-1 and TRBJ2-5; 7 positions match TRBD1. Losses at the gene ends were 2 bases for V and 11 bases for J; bases not matched to a gene: 11. The CDR3 extends over 14 amino acids. CDR1 is SGHAT and CDR2 is FQDESV in the germline V gene (reference sequence). CDR3 protein: CASSLWQGEGEQYF. DNA for the CDR3: TGTGCCAGCAGCTTATGGCAGGGGGAAGGAGAGCAGTACTTC.

The chain carries TRBV15 and TRBJ2-5; TRBD1 aligns across 9 bases. The CDR3 has 11 residues. V lost 10 bases to trimming and J lost 9 bases; unmatched junction nucleotides: 6. CDR1 and CDR2 (germline): LNHNV, YYDKDF (reference sequence). The CDR3 DNA is TGTGCCATAGGACAGGGGAGGGCCCAGTACTTC. Its translation is CAIGQGRAQYF. The whole variable domain, filled in from reference TRBV15 and TRBJ2-5, reads DAMVIQNPRYQVTQFGKPVTLSCSQTLNHNVMYWYQQKSSQAPKLLFHYYDKDFNNEADTPDNFQSRRPNTSFCFLDIRSPGLGDTAMYLCAIGQGRAQYFGPGTRLLVL.

This clonotype was seen only a few times. The chain joins TRBV6-1 to TRBJ1-1, with D hard to call. CDR1 is MNHNS, CDR2 SASEGT, per germline. The CDR3 runs 12 residues. Between the trimmed V and J ends, which lost 7 bases and 6 bases, there was a span of 12 bases. The CDR3 loop reads CASTEGGPEAFF. CDR3 in DNA: TGTGCCAGCACAGAAGGAGGTCCTGAAGCTTTCTTT.

This clonotype was seen a few times. This rearrangement joins TRBV4-2 to TRBJ1-3; 7 bases match TRBD1. The J segment lost 0 bases and the V segment lost 5 bases, leaving 4 bases of the junction unmatched. The germline gives CDR1 LGHNA, CDR2 YNFKEQ. The CDR3 has 15 residues. CDR3 DNA: TGTGCCAGCAGCTCCGGGACAGACTCTGGAAACACCATATATTTT. This encodes CASSSGTDSGNTIYF.

The gene calls are TRBV25-1 and TRBJ2-7, with TRBD1 matching 11 bases. V was clipped by 0 bases and J by 6 bases; unmatched bases: 7. CDR3 length equals 16 residues. The V gene's germline CDR1 is MGHDK and CDR2 SYGVNS. The CDR3 sequence: CASSEYFYGTGGEQYF. In nucleotides, the CDR3 is TGTGCCAGCAGTGAATATTTCTACGGGACAGGGGGCGAGCAGTACTTC.

The gene calls are TRBV27 and TRBJ1-1; D ambiguous. This CDR3 spans 13 amino acids. Deletions cut 0 bases from V and 4 bases from J, with 6 bases between. Germline CDR1 is MNHEY and CDR2 is SMNVEV (reference sequence). The CDR3 region has the DNA TGTGCCAGCAGTTTATCAACCCTCACTGAAGCTTTCTTT. It translates to CASSLSTLTEAFF.

This clonotype was observed a few times. This sequence joins TRBV27 and TRBJ2-1; 7 bases are a match to TRBD2. The CDR3 loop spans 13 amino acids. Germline loops: CDR1 MNHEY, CDR2 SMNVEV (reference sequence). V lost 5 bases and J lost 7; bases outside the gene matches: 5. The CDR3 is CASSEAGSNEQFF. DNA of the CDR3: TGTGCCAGCAGTGAAGCGGGATCGAATGAGCAGTTCTTC.

The chain employs TRBV28 and TRBJ2-7, with 11 bases fitting TRBD1. The CDR3 runs to 16 residues. The V segment lost 3 bases and the J segment 3 bases; nucleotides outside the gene matches: 7. Germline CDR1 MDHEN, CDR2 SYDVKM. The CDR3 sequence: CASSFSRTGGFYEQYF. The CDR3 DNA sequence: TGTGCCAGCAGTTTTTCTAGGACAGGGGGCTTCTACGAGCAGTACTTC.

This chain uses TRBV7-3 with TRBJ2-3; 8 bases agree with TRBD1. The germline CDR1 and CDR2 sequences are SGHTA and FQGTGA. The V gene end was trimmed by 1 base and the J gene end by 6 bases; junction bases not matched to a gene: 12. This CDR3 has 17 residues. The chain's CDR3 is CASSLKPLDRDADTQYF. CDR3 nucleotide sequence: TGTGCCAGCAGCTTAAAACCGCTGGACAGGGATGCGGATACGCAGTATTTT.

The V gene is TRBV7-9, the J gene TRBJ2-5; D possibly corresponds to TRBD2 (6 bases). The ends were cut back, 1 base at V and 13 bases at J, with 25 bases in the middle. This CDR3 spans 16 amino acids. CDR1 is SEHNR, CDR2 FQNEAQ, per germline (reference sequence). This chain's CDR3 is CASSLGVGGVPFSSYF. DNA for the CDR3: TGTGCCAGCAGCTTAGGCGTCGGCGGGGTTCCCTTCTCCTCGTACTTC.

Worth noting for this clonotype: With a much larger clone just one base away, this may be a read error. The chain links TRBV15 to TRBJ2-7; unclear D gene. This CDR3 region has 12 residues. From germline, CDR1 is LNHNV and CDR2 YYDKDF (reference sequence). The CDR3 DNA follows: TGTGCCACCAGCGGAGATCGCAACGAGCAGTACTTC. It specifies CATSGDRNEQYF.

The genes are TRBV29-1 and TRBJ2-1, with 11 bases matching TRBD1. Near its end, the DNA agrees better with TRBJ2-7, so the J call may be wrong. The CDR3 extends over 14 amino acids. Germline CDR1 is SQVTM and CDR2 is ANQGSEA. The DNA of the CDR3 is TGCAGCGCCAACCTGGGGGACAGGGGGTACGAGCAGTACTTC. Amino acid sequence: CSANLGDRGYEQYF.

This clonotype has more than one count but fewer than ten. The gene calls are TRBV7-6 and TRBJ2-5; 8 bases line up with TRBD2. Germline V gene sequence: CDR1 SGHVS, CDR2 FNYEAQ. V lost 0 bases and J lost 4; bases outside the gene matches: 10. This CDR3 has 17 residues. The DNA of the CDR3 is TGTGCCAGCAGCTTAGCCTCGGGACTAGAAGCGGGAGAGACCCAGTACTTC. This translates into CASSLASGLEAGETQYF.